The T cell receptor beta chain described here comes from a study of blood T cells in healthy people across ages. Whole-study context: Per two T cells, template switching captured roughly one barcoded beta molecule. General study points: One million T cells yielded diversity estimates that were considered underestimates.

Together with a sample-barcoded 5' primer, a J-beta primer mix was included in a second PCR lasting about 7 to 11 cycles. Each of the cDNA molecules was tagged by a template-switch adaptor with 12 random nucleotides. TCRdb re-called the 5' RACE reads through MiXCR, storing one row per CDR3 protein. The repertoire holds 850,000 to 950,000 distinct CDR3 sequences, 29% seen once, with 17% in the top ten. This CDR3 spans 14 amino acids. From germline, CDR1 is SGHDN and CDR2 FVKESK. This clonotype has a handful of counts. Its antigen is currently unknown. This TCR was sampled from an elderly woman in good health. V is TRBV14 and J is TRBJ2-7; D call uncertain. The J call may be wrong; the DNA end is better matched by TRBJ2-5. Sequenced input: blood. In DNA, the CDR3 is TGTGCCAGCAGCCGTTGGGGTGGTCAAGAGACCCAGTACTTC. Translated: CASSRWGGQETQYF.